Listed below are T cell receptor beta chains from one sample, sequenced in a study of blood T cell repertoires in COVID-19. Repertoires were generated with immunoSEQ multiplex PCR, while TCRdb's copy carries only in-frame clones and drops some. The sample has about 79,000 clones; around nine tenths are singletons. Material: peripheral blood. The receptors stem from a man aged 70-80 years with active or convalescent COVID-19. Both conserved end residues are part of each CDR3. The D gene is left open where the match is weak. Size values are once, few and many counts, or a class for expanded clones, and some rows have none.

V gene	J gene	D gene	clone size	CDR3 DNA	CDR3 protein
TRBV7-2	TRBJ1-3	TRBD1	NA	TGTGCCAGCAACACAGGGGGAACTGGAAACACCATATATTTT	CASNTGGTGNTIYF
TRBV15	TRBJ2-5	TRBD2	NA	TGTGCCACCAGCAGAAATTTCGGGACTACACAAGAGACCCAGTACTTC	CATSRNFGTTQETQYF
TRBV10-3	TRBJ2-5	TRBD2	NA	TGTGCCACCAAGGGACTAGCGGTAAACTCAGGGACCCAGTACTTC	CATKGLAVNSGTQYF
TRBV28	TRBJ2-7	NA	NA	TGTGCCAGCAGTAAAAACGGGCTGGACTTGGAGTACTTC	CASSKNGLDLEYF
TRBV7-2	TRBJ1-4	NA	NA	TGTGCCAGCAGCCTTACGGGGGGCGAAAAACTGTTTTTT	CASSLTGGEKLFF
TRBV28	TRBJ1-2	TRBD1	NA	TGTGCCAGCAGTTCCTGGGACAGGACGGCTGGCTACACCTTC	CASSSWDRTAGYTF
TRBV18	TRBJ2-7	NA	NA	TGTGCCAGCTCACCAGGGCAGTACGAGCAGTACTTC	CASSPGQYEQYF
TRBV12-5	TRBJ2-2	NA	NA	TGTGCTAGTGCCTGGGGGGTAGGATCGAGCACCGGGGAGCTGTTTTTT	CASAWGVGSSTGELFF
TRBV19	TRBJ2-1	NA	NA	TGTGCCAGTAGTATAGGCGGCCGGGCGGGACGAGCTTACAATGAGCAGTTCTTC	CASSIGGRAGRAYNEQFF
TRBV13	TRBJ2-1	TRBD2	NA	TGTGCCAGCAGCTCTGCGACTAGCGGGAGGGCCGGCGATGAGCAGTTCTTC	CASSSATSGRAGDEQFF
TRBV24-1	TRBJ1-4	NA	few	TGTGCCACCATCGACACGCAGGGTAGAGAAAAACTGTTTTTT	CATIDTQGREKLFF
TRBV5-1	TRBJ2-5	TRBD2	NA	TGCGCCAGCAGCCAATTTCTGGCGGGAGGGCTTGAGACCCAGTACTTC	CASSQFLAGGLETQYF
TRBV6-2/TRBV6-3	TRBJ1-2	NA	NA	TGTGCCAGCAGTTTTGCGGGAGGCTATGGCTACACCTTC	CASSFAGGYGYTF
TRBV6-5	TRBJ2-3	TRBD1	NA	TGTGCCAGCACCGGGACAGGGGTTACAGATACGCAGTATTTT	CASTGTGVTDTQYF
TRBV30	TRBJ2-3	NA	NA	TGTGCCTGGAGTGTCATATCCTCGACTAGAAACCCCCCCCATAGGACAGATACGCAGTATTTT	CAWSVISSTRNPPHRTDTQYF
TRBV5-1	TRBJ1-2	TRBD1	NA	TGCGCCAGCAGCTTAAGTCCCGGGACAGGGTCTGGAGGAGGCTACACCTTC	CASSLSPGTGSGGGYTF
TRBV6-5	TRBJ1-5	NA	once	TGTGCCACCTGCACAGGGACGAATCAGCCCCAGCATTTT	CATCTGTNQPQHF
TRBV2	TRBJ1-4	NA	NA	TGTGCCAGCAAGAAGGGGGTTTCTGAAAAACTGTTTTTT	CASKKGVSEKLFF
TRBV7-3	TRBJ2-3	TRBD1	once	TGTGCCAGCAGCCCCTCAGGGGGCTTGGATACGCAGTATTTT	CASSPSGGLDTQYF
TRBV7-9	TRBJ2-7	TRBD1	NA	TGTGCCAGCAGCTTAGCGACCCCCGCCGTGTTAAGGGGGCCCGAGCAGTACTTC	CASSLATPAVLRGPEQYF
TRBV5-6	TRBJ2-7	NA	NA	TGTGCCAGCAGCTCCATTTTGAGCTCCTACGAGCAGTACTTC	CASSSILSSYEQYF
TRBV7-9	TRBJ1-1	TRBD1	few	TGTGCCAGCAGAACATCGCCTGGCAGGGGGGATACTGAAGCTTTCTTT	CASRTSPGRGDTEAFF
TRBV3-1/TRBV3-2	TRBJ2-3	TRBD2	NA	TGTGCCAGCAGCCAAGTCCCGGGCCCTAGCGGTGGGGGAGATACGCAGTATTTT	CASSQVPGPSGGGDTQYF